Listed below are T cell receptor beta chains from one sample, sequenced in a study of shared clonotypes between healthy human individuals. Produced via immunoSEQ multiplex PCR; TCRdb's table is partial and in-frame only. The sample lists under 700,000 clones, roughly 96% seen once, with over 0.1% in the top ten. Material: naive CD8+ T cells sorted from blood. The receptors originated from a woman aged 30 to 39 in good health. Both conserved end residues are part of each CDR3. The D gene is left open where the match is weak. Size is stated for part of the rows, as once, few or many counts, or as a class when the clone is expanded.

V: TRBV9; D: -; J: TRBJ2-2; size: -; CDR3: CASSSGNTGELFF; DNA: TGTGCCAGCAGCTCTGGGAACACCGGGGAGCTGTTTTTT
V: TRBV6-5; D: TRBD1; J: TRBJ2-7; size: once; CDR3: CASSYSGTGRFEQYF; DNA: TGTGCCAGCAGTTACTCGGGGACAGGGAGGTTCGAGCAGTACTTC
V: TRBV19; D: -; J: TRBJ2-1; size: -; CDR3: CASSRRDRSYNEQFF; DNA: TGTGCCAGTAGTCGGCGGGACCGCTCCTACAATGAGCAGTTCTTC
V: TRBV7-8; D: TRBD2; J: TRBJ2-1; size: -; CDR3: CASSDTSGSYNEQFF; DNA: TGTGCCAGCAGCGACACTAGCGGCTCCTACAATGAGCAGTTCTTC
V: TRBV27; D: -; J: TRBJ1-2; size: -; CDR3: CASSLMAGNDGYTF; DNA: TGTGCCAGCAGTTTAATGGCAGGCAACGATGGCTACACCTTC
V: TRBV7-8; D: -; J: TRBJ2-7; size: -; CDR3: CASSLVLTAGHEQYF; DNA: TGTGCCAGCAGCTTAGTTCTCACTGCAGGCCACGAGCAGTACTTC
V: TRBV7-8; D: -; J: TRBJ2-7; size: -; CDR3: CASSLRQYEQYF; DNA: TGTGCCAGCAGCTTAAGACAGTACGAGCAGTACTTC
V: TRBV11-1; D: -; J: TRBJ2-3; size: -; CDR3: CASSLGGTSTDTQYF; DNA: TGTGCCAGCAGCCTAGGGGGGACTAGCACAGATACGCAGTATTTT
V: TRBV30; D: -; J: TRBJ2-7; size: once; CDR3: CAWSWVERGEQYF; DNA: TGTGCCTGGAGTTGGGTGGAAAGGGGCGAGCAGTACTTC
V: TRBV29-1; D: -; J: TRBJ2-1; size: -; CDR3: CSVGGRSSYNEQFF; DNA: TGCAGCGTTGGCGGGCGGAGCTCCTACAATGAGCAGTTCTTC
V: TRBV10-1; D: -; J: TRBJ1-1; size: -; CDR3: CASSADQRGRDTEAFF; DNA: TGCGCCAGCAGTGCCGACCAGCGGGGCCGGGACACTGAAGCTTTCTTT
V: TRBV6-6; D: TRBD1; J: TRBJ2-7; size: -; CDR3: CATNPGGQKGEQYF; DNA: TGTGCCACCAACCCAGGGGGTCAAAAGGGCGAGCAGTACTTC
V: TRBV5-8; D: -; J: TRBJ2-7; size: -; CDR3: CASSLVWGKGYEQYF; DNA: TGTGCCAGCAGCTTGGTGTGGGGCAAAGGGTACGAGCAGTACTTC
V: TRBV7-6; D: -; J: TRBJ1-5; size: -; CDR3: CASSLVASGPQHF; DNA: TGTGCCAGCAGCTTAGTTGCGAGTGGGCCCCAGCATTTT
V: TRBV27; D: -; J: TRBJ1-2; size: -; CDR3: CASSFSGGLGYGYTF; DNA: TGTGCCAGCAGTTTCTCGGGGGGGCTGGGTTATGGCTACACCTTC
V: TRBV27; D: TRBD2; J: TRBJ2-3; size: -; CDR3: CASSLLAVSTDTQYF; DNA: TGTGCCAGCAGTTTACTAGCGGTTAGCACAGATACGCAGTATTTT
V: TRBV5-4; D: TRBD2; J: TRBJ2-2; size: -; CDR3: CASSLGRLAGLTGELFF; DNA: TGTGCCAGCAGCTTAGGGAGGCTAGCGGGATTGACCGGGGAGCTGTTTTTT
V: TRBV5-6; D: -; J: TRBJ1-2; size: -; CDR3: CASSGYPDRDYGYTF; DNA: TGTGCCAGCAGCGGATACCCGGACAGAGACTATGGCTACACCTTC
V: TRBV28; D: -; J: TRBJ2-1; size: -; CDR3: CASSPPGAGRDEQFF; DNA: TGTGCCAGCAGTCCTCCAGGGGCCGGGAGAGATGAGCAGTTCTTC
V: TRBV5-4; D: -; J: TRBJ2-7; size: -; CDR3: CASSSGSYEQYF; DNA: TGTGCCAGCAGCTCTGGGAGTTACGAGCAGTACTTC
V: TRBV6-5; D: -; J: TRBJ1-4; size: -; CDR3: CASRTGVGGNEKLFF; DNA: TGTGCCAGCAGAACGGGTGTAGGCGGTAATGAAAAACTGTTTTTT
V: TRBV28; D: -; J: TRBJ2-7; size: -; CDR3: CASSSYLGDRRDEQYF; DNA: TGTGCCAGCAGTTCCTACTTGGGTGACAGGCGAGACGAGCAGTACTTC
V: TRBV28; D: TRBD2; J: TRBJ2-1; size: -; CDR3: CASSFWREVGNNEQFF; DNA: TGTGCCAGCAGTTTCTGGCGGGAGGTTGGGAACAATGAGCAGTTCTTC
V: TRBV9; D: -; J: TRBJ2-1; size: -; CDR3: CASSGYNNEQFF; DNA: TGTGCCAGCAGCGGTTACAACAATGAGCAGTTCTTC
V: TRBV5-4; D: -; J: TRBJ2-7; size: -; CDR3: CASSLGGLATYEQYF; DNA: TGTGCCAGCAGCTTGGGAGGGCTAGCCACTTACGAGCAGTACTTC
V: TRBV11-2; D: -; J: TRBJ2-3; size: -; CDR3: CASSHKSPLLRLTQYF; DNA: TGTGCCAGCAGCCACAAATCCCCTCTTTTGAGGTTGACGCAGTATTTT
V: TRBV29-1; D: -; J: TRBJ2-7; size: -; CDR3: CSVEGSGKGLYF; DNA: TGCAGCGTTGAAGGATCTGGGAAGGGGCTGTACTTC
V: TRBV9; D: -; J: TRBJ2-3; size: -; CDR3: CASSVLTDGNTQYF; DNA: TGTGCCAGCAGCGTACTAACAGATGGGAATACGCAGTATTTT
V: TRBV5-4; D: -; J: TRBJ1-1; size: -; CDR3: CASSYGEVNTEAFF; DNA: TGTGCCAGCAGCTACGGGGAGGTGAACACTGAAGCTTTCTTT
V: TRBV5-5; D: TRBD2; J: TRBJ2-1; size: -; CDR3: CASRVWGGTRLEQFF; DNA: TGTGCCAGCAGGGTGTGGGGTGGGACTAGATTAGAGCAGTTCTTC
V: TRBV6-8; D: -; J: TRBJ2-7; size: -; CDR3: CASSHTERVHEQYF; DNA: TGTGCCAGCAGTCACACGGAACGGGTCCACGAGCAGTACTTC
V: TRBV19; D: -; J: TRBJ1-5; size: -; CDR3: CASGLTGTVEHF; DNA: TGTGCCAGTGGACTCACCGGGACGGTGGAGCATTTT
V: TRBV27; D: -; J: TRBJ1-1; size: -; CDR3: CASSLSSGWTEAFF; DNA: TGTGCCAGCAGTTTATCGAGTGGGTGGACTGAAGCTTTCTTT
V: TRBV6-5; D: -; J: TRBJ1-5; size: -; CDR3: CASRSNSNQPQHF; DNA: TGTGCCAGCAGGTCAAATAGCAATCAGCCCCAGCATTTT
V: TRBV6-5; D: -; J: TRBJ2-2; size: -; CDR3: CASSYTGESTGELFF; DNA: TGTGCCAGCAGTTACACGGGAGAAAGCACCGGGGAGCTGTTTTTT
V: TRBV15; D: -; J: TRBJ1-4; size: once; CDR3: CATSRAPAGDVSNEKLFF; DNA: TGTGCCACCAGCAGAGCGCCGGCAGGGGACGTGTCTAATGAAAAACTGTTTTTT
V: TRBV10-2; D: TRBD1; J: TRBJ1-2; size: -; CDR3: CASGETGAYYGYTF; DNA: TGCGCCAGCGGAGAAACAGGGGCTTACTATGGCTACACCTTC
V: TRBV4-1; D: TRBD1; J: TRBJ1-1; size: -; CDR3: CASSSPGQANEAFF; DNA: TGCGCCAGCAGCTCACCGGGACAGGCTAATGAAGCTTTCTTT
V: TRBV7-9; D: -; J: TRBJ2-3; size: -; CDR3: CASSLRERSTDTQYF; DNA: TGTGCCAGCAGCTTGAGGGAGCGGAGCACAGATACGCAGTATTTT
V: TRBV7-8; D: -; J: TRBJ1-4; size: -; CDR3: CASSLSRGGEKLFF; DNA: TGTGCCAGCAGCTTAAGCAGGGGTGGGGAAAAACTGTTTTTT
V: TRBV14; D: TRBD2; J: TRBJ2-7; size: -; CDR3: CASSSYGRGEQYF; DNA: TGTGCCAGCAGCTCTTACGGGAGGGGGGAGCAGTACTTC
V: TRBV27; D: -; J: TRBJ1-5; size: -; CDR3: CASRRREPNQPQHF; DNA: TGTGCCAGCAGGAGGAGGGAACCCAATCAGCCCCAGCATTTT
V: TRBV7-9; D: -; J: TRBJ2-2; size: -; CDR3: CASSLEPGELFF; DNA: TGTGCCAGCAGCCTGGAGCCCGGGGAGCTGTTTTTT
V: TRBV19; D: TRBD2; J: TRBJ2-7; size: -; CDR3: CASSIFGTSPEQYF; DNA: TGTGCCAGTAGTATCTTCGGGACTAGCCCCGAGCAGTACTTC